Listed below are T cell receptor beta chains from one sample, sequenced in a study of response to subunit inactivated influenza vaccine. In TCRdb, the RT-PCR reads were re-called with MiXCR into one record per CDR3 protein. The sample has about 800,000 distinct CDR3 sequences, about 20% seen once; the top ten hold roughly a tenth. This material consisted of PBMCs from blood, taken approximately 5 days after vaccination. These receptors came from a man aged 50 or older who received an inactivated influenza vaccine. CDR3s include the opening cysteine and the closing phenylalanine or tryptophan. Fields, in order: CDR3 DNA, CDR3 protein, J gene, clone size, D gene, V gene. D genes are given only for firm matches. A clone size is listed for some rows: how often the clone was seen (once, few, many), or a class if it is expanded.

CDR3 DNA: TGTGCCAGCAGCTTCAGACTAGCGGGGGGTCTTTACAATGAGCAGTTCTTC; CDR3 protein: CASSFRLAGGLYNEQFF; J gene: TRBJ2-1; clone size: -; D gene: TRBD2; V gene: TRBV11-2
CDR3 DNA: TGTGCCAGCAGTTTACCCCTCACGACTAGCGGGAGGTCCTCCTACGAGCAGTACTTC; CDR3 protein: CASSLPLTTSGRSSYEQYF; J gene: TRBJ2-7; clone size: many; D gene: TRBD2; V gene: TRBV28
CDR3 DNA: TGTGCCAGTAATCGGGCAGGGCTTAATCAGCCCCAGCATTTT; CDR3 protein: CASNRAGLNQPQHF; J gene: TRBJ1-5; clone size: -; D gene: -; V gene: TRBV19
CDR3 DNA: TGCAGCGTTGAAGGCTATGGCGGGGAGCAGTTCTTC; CDR3 protein: CSVEGYGGEQFF; J gene: TRBJ2-1; clone size: -; D gene: -; V gene: TRBV29-1
CDR3 DNA: TGCAGCGTTATGGACCTACAGGGGGCGCAGACTGAAGCTTTCTTT; CDR3 protein: CSVMDLQGAQTEAFF; J gene: TRBJ1-1; clone size: few; D gene: TRBD1; V gene: TRBV29-1
CDR3 DNA: TGTGCCAGCAGCGTGACTAGTTTAGATACGCAGTATTTT; CDR3 protein: CASSVTSLDTQYF; J gene: TRBJ2-3; clone size: few; D gene: -; V gene: TRBV7-2
CDR3 DNA: TGTGCCAGCAGTAGAGGTCCTCAACTAGCCAATGAGCAGTTCTTC; CDR3 protein: CASSRGPQLANEQFF; J gene: TRBJ2-1; clone size: -; D gene: -; V gene: TRBV7-3
CDR3 DNA: TGTGCCAGCAGCCGATTTGAAAGACCGGAGGACAATGAGCAGTTCTTC; CDR3 protein: CASSRFERPEDNEQFF; J gene: TRBJ2-1; clone size: -; D gene: -; V gene: TRBV12-3/TRBV12-4
CDR3 DNA: TGTGCCAGCAGCCCGATGAGGGGAGGCAATCAGCCCCAGCATTTT; CDR3 protein: CASSPMRGGNQPQHF; J gene: TRBJ1-5; clone size: -; D gene: -; V gene: TRBV12-3/TRBV12-4
CDR3 DNA: TGTGCCAGCTCACCCGCTTTGGAGCAGTTCTTC; CDR3 protein: CASSPALEQFF; J gene: TRBJ2-1; clone size: few; D gene: -; V gene: TRBV18
CDR3 DNA: TGCAGTGCTAGTCCAGGGGGGCTTACCGGGGAGCTGTTTTTT; CDR3 protein: CSASPGGLTGELFF; J gene: TRBJ2-2; clone size: -; D gene: -; V gene: TRBV20-1
CDR3 DNA: TGTGCCAGCAGTGACTGGACAGGCTATGGCTACACCTTC; CDR3 protein: CASSDWTGYGYTF; J gene: TRBJ1-2; clone size: -; D gene: TRBD1; V gene: TRBV12-3/TRBV12-4
CDR3 DNA: TGTGCCAGCAGCCCTAGTGGGGCAGCCATCTCCTACGAGCAGTACTTC; CDR3 protein: CASSPSGAAISYEQYF; J gene: TRBJ2-7; clone size: -; D gene: -; V gene: TRBV7-9
CDR3 DNA: TGTGCCAGCAGCTCGGTACCAGGACAGGGGGCCGGTGAAGCTTTCTTT; CDR3 protein: CASSSVPGQGAGEAFF; J gene: TRBJ1-1; clone size: -; D gene: TRBD1; V gene: TRBV7-8
CDR3 DNA: TGTGCCAGCAGCTTAGAGGGATCAGGGGTATCGTTTGGAGCTTTCTTT; CDR3 protein: CASSLEGSGVSFGAFF; J gene: TRBJ1-1; clone size: -; D gene: -; V gene: TRBV13
CDR3 DNA: TGTGCCAGCAGCTTTGCCGCGCAGGACATTCAGTACTTC; CDR3 protein: CASSFAAQDIQYF; J gene: TRBJ2-4; clone size: -; D gene: -; V gene: TRBV5-5
CDR3 DNA: TGCAGTGCTAGAGATAACATCGACAGCTGGAACACTGAAGCTTTCTTT; CDR3 protein: CSARDNIDSWNTEAFF; J gene: TRBJ1-1; clone size: few; D gene: -; V gene: TRBV20-1
CDR3 DNA: TGTGCCAGCAGTCACCCCCCATGGCTCGCGCAGTATTTT; CDR3 protein: CASSHPPWLAQYF; J gene: TRBJ2-3; clone size: -; D gene: -; V gene: TRBV25-1
CDR3 DNA: TGTGCCAGCAGTCCTACTGATAACTATGGCTACACCTTC; CDR3 protein: CASSPTDNYGYTF; J gene: TRBJ1-2; clone size: few; D gene: -; V gene: TRBV12-3/TRBV12-4
CDR3 DNA: TGTGCCAGCAGTTACTCGTTATCTCTGGAGGGCGACGGGACAGATACGCAGTATTTT; CDR3 protein: CASSYSLSLEGDGTDTQYF; J gene: TRBJ2-3; clone size: -; D gene: -; V gene: TRBV6-5
CDR3 DNA: TGTGCCAGCAGCGTAGATCCGACACCGCGGGAGGCCGGCTACGAGCAGTACTTC; CDR3 protein: CASSVDPTPREAGYEQYF; J gene: TRBJ2-7; clone size: few; D gene: TRBD2; V gene: TRBV9
CDR3 DNA: TGTGCCATCAGTGGTCCGGGGGGGGCGACCGGGGAGCTGTTTTTT; CDR3 protein: CAISGPGGATGELFF; J gene: TRBJ2-2; clone size: -; D gene: TRBD2; V gene: TRBV10-3
CDR3 DNA: TGCGCCAGCAGCCTCCACAGGGACAATGAGCAGTTCTTC; CDR3 protein: CASSLHRDNEQFF; J gene: TRBJ2-1; clone size: few; D gene: -; V gene: TRBV5-1